These 8 T cell receptor beta chains originate from one sample sequenced in a study of Graves' ophthalmopathy and Graves' hyperthyroidism (dated by TCRdb to 2017 to 2018). Reads for this sample came from an Illumina HiSeq 2000. For repertoire sequencing, the TCR beta CDR3 regions were amplified from RNA transcripts. The first round of RT-PCR was done with HTBI primers and the Qiagen OneStep RT-PCR kit, and was followed by a second round of multiplex PCR, then size selection and purification. TCRdb redid the processing of the public reads, applying fastp at Q25 and MiXCR, and retained in-frame beta chains. Under each unique CDR3 protein, matching rows form one entry showing the most common genes and DNA. This sample has some 160,000 distinct CDR3 sequences in its table, and roughly two fifths of those were observed once. The ten largest make up roughly 8.9% of the sample. Specimen: peripheral blood. The receptors stem from a man aged 25-45 years with Graves' ophthalmopathy. Donor details come from another sample of the same person, matched by shared clones.

The sample holds many counts of this clonotype. This chain uses TRBV12-3 or TRBV12-4 with TRBJ2-7; D could derive from TRBD1 or TRBD2 (5 bases each). V was clipped by 2 bases and J by 1 base, with 6 bases between them. The CDR3 loop spans 13 amino acids. CDR3 nucleotides: TGTGCCAGCAGTTTATGGGGGTCCTACGAGCAGTACTTC. Its protein is CASSLWGSYEQYF.

This clonotype has a count of ten or more. The chain couples TRBV20-1 to TRBJ2-4; 8 nucleotides agree with TRBD1. V lost 7 bases to trimming and J lost 8 bases; unmatched junction nucleotides: 16. In germline, CDR1 is DFQATT, CDR2 SNEGSKA (reference sequence). This CDR3 region has 15 residues. CDR3 sequence reads: CSGGEAQGAAYIQYF. CDR3 bases: TGCAGTGGGGGTGAAGCGCAGGGGGCAGCGTACATTCAGTACTTC.

Ten or more counts support this clonotype. The J gene is TRBJ1-3, the V gene TRBV30; D is unclear. This CDR3 is built from 15 residues. Per germline, CDR1 GTSNPN and CDR2 SVGIG (reference sequence). Trimming took 0 bases from V and 0 from J, leaving 9 bases between them. The CDR3: CAWSVLTVSGNTIYF. CDR3 bases: TGTGCCTGGAGTGTACTTACAGTCTCTGGAAACACCATATATTTT. Full variable domain (missing parts from reference TRBV30 and TRBJ1-3): SQTIHQWPATLVQPVGSPLSLECTVEGTSNPNLYWYRQAAGRGLQLLFYSVGIGQISSEVPQNLSASRPQDRQFILSSKKLLLSDSGFYLCAWSVLTVSGNTIYFGEGSWLTVV.

This clonotype was detected many times. J is TRBJ1-1 and V is TRBV6-2 or TRBV6-3; D possibly corresponds to TRBD1 (6 bases). Trimming pared 5 bases from V and 0 bases from J, leaving 19 bases between. Per germline, CDR1 MNHEY and CDR2 SVGEGT. This CDR3 comprises 17 residues. For the CDR3, the DNA is TGTGCCAGCAGTACGGCCCCCGGACAGCCTTTGAACACTGAAGCTTTCTTT. This codes for CASSTAPGQPLNTEAFF.

This chain uses TRBV6-2 or TRBV6-3 with TRBJ2-2; 8 bases line up with TRBD1. CDR3 size: 14 residues. V lost 10 bases to trimming and J lost 5 bases; unmatched junction nucleotides: 9. Germline CDR1 MNHEY, CDR2 SVGEGT. The CDR3 DNA reads as TGTGCCACCCAACGGACAGGGTCTACCGGGGAGCTGTTTTTT. Its translation: CATQRTGSTGELFF.

This chain connects TRBV12-3 or TRBV12-4 to TRBJ2-7; D is ambiguous. V shed 11 bases and J shed 5 bases, with 22 bases lying between them. This CDR3 has 14 residues. In nucleotides, the CDR3 is TGTGCCCCGGGCCCGCCTCCGTCGGACCACGAGCAGTACTTC. Translation gives CAPGPPPSDHEQYF.

J is TRBJ1-2 and V is TRBV6-1; the match to TRBD1 covers 8 bases. With 3 bases clipped from V and 7 bases from J, the junction kept 10 bases outside the gene matches. The CDR3 totals 15 residues. Germline CDR1 reads MNHNS; CDR2 reads SASEGT. The DNA of the CDR3 is TGTGCCAGCAGTGACGCCCCAGGGGGCATCGGTGGCTACACCTTC. Translation: CASSDAPGGIGGYTF.

The sample holds many counts of this clonotype. The chain carries TRBV5-1 and TRBJ1-1; tentative D call: TRBD1 (6 bases). The CDR3 extends over 15 amino acids. CDR1 SGHRS and CDR2 YFSETQ come from the germline V gene. V lost 2 bases to trimming and J lost 7 bases, with 18 bases between them. The CDR3 protein is CASSFGGRPDREAFF. CDR3 in DNA: TGCGCCAGCAGCTTCGGGGGGCGCCCAGACCGTGAAGCTTTCTTT.